One and the same sample provided the 3 T cell receptor beta chains below, sequenced in a study of spatial heterogeneity in lung cancer. General study results and limits: Counts of expanded alpha and beta TCRs within tumors tracked the tumor nonsynonymous mutation count.

Stated time point: sample taken at primary tumor resection. For these receptors, no antigen is known. A single record per CDR3 protein comes from TCRdb applying MiXCR to the 5' RACE reads. The data show about 12,000 distinct CDR3 sequences, under 6% seen once. The sequencing used lung tumor tissue, collected at surgery. These receptor sequences come from a male donor with early-stage non-small cell lung cancer.

A note on this clonotype: This beta chain came through as a stray read in a library set up for alpha chains, and its size says little. V and J are TRBV5-1 and TRBJ1-5, with no clear D. Per the germline V gene, CDR1 is SGHRS and CDR2 is YFSETQ. Trimming left V 0 bases short and J 1 base short, with 5 bases between. This CDR3 spans 14 amino acids. In DNA, the CDR3 is TGCGCCAGCAGCTTGGACGGAAGCAATCAGCCCCAGCATTTT. Protein: CASSLDGSNQPQHF.

This clonotype was seen at least ten times. This beta chain was picked up by a library intended for alpha chains and is off target, so its count carries little meaning. The V gene is TRBV20-1, the J gene TRBJ1-1, with D hard to call. The CDR3 consists of 11 residues. Trimming removed 6 bases at V and 0 bases at J, with 5 bases between. Germline CDR1 and CDR2: DFQATT and SNEGSKA (reference sequence). The CDR3 DNA sequence: TGCAGTGCCGCCTTGAACACTGAAGCTTTCTTT. It is translated as CSAALNTEAFF.

Details on this clonotype: As an off-target read in a library built for alpha chains, this beta chain has a frequency of little significance. The V and J genes are TRBV7-2 and TRBJ1-4; 9 bases fit TRBD1. V trimming: 4 bases; J trimming: 10 bases; junction bases outside the gene matches: 4. This CDR3 region has 13 residues. Germline V gene data show CDR1 as SGHTA and CDR2 as FQGNSA. CDR3 residues: CASSSGQGGKLFF. The CDR3 DNA sequence: TGTGCCAGCAGCTCGGGACAGGGTGGAAAACTGTTTTTT.